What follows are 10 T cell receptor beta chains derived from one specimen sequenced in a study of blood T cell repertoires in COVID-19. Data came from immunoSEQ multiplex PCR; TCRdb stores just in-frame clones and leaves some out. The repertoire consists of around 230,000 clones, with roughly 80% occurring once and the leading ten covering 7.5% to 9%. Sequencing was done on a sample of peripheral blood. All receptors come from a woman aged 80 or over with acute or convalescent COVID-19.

CDR3 in amino acids: CASSRTASNQPQHF. For the CDR3, the DNA is TGTGCCAGCAGTCGGACAGCTAGCAATCAGCCCCAGCATTTT. This chain uses TRBV6-5 with TRBJ1-5, with D tentatively TRBD1 (6 bases). The CDR3 consists of 14 residues. The germline V and J ends were trimmed by 5 bases and 0 bases, with 8 bases remaining between them. Looked up from germline, CDR1 is MNHEY and CDR2 is SVGAGI.

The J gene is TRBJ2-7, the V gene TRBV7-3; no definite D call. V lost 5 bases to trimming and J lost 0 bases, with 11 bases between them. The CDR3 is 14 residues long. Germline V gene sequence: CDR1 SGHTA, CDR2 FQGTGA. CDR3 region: CASSEATGSYEQYF. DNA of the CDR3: TGTGCCAGCAGCGAGGCTACCGGCTCCTACGAGCAGTACTTC.

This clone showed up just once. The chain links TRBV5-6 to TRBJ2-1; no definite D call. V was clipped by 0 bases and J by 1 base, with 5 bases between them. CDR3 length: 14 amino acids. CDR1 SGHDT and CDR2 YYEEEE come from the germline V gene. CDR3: CASSLGASYNEQFF. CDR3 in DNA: TGTGCCAGCAGCTTGGGGGCTTCCTACAATGAGCAGTTCTTC.

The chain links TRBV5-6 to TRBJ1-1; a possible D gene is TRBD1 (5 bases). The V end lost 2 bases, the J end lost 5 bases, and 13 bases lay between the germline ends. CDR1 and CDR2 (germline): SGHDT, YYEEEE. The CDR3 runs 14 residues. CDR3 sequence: CASSLGGEGTEAFF. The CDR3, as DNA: TGTGCCAGCAGCTTAGGTGGGGAGGGGACTGAAGCTTTCTTT.

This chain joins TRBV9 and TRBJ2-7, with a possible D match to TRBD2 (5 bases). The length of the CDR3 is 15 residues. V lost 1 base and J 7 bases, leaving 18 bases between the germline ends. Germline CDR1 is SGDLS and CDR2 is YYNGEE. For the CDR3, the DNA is TGTGCCAGCAGCGTAAATAAGGAGATCTTAGCGGAGCAGTACTTC. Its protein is CASSVNKEILAEQYF.

The CDR3, as DNA: TGTGCCAGCAGCTCTCGCCGGGCTGAAGCTTTCTTT. Protein: CASSSRRAEAFF. The chain uses TRBV28 and TRBJ1-1; no firm D call. V lost 6 bases to trimming and J lost 6 bases, with 11 bases between them. The germline CDR1 and CDR2 sequences are MDHEN and SYDVKM. This CDR3 contains 12 residues.

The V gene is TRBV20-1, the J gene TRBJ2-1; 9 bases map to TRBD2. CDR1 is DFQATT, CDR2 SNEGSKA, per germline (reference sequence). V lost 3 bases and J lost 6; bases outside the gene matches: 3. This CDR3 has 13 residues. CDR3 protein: CSASSSGTNEQFF. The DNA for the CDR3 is TGCAGTGCTAGTTCTAGCGGGACCAATGAGCAGTTCTTC.

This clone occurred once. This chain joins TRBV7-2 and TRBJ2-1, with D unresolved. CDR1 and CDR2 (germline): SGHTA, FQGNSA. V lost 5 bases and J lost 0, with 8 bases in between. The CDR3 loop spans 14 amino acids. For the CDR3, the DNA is TGTGCCAGCAGCCTGCTAAGCTCCTACAATGAGCAGTTCTTC. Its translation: CASSLLSSYNEQFF.

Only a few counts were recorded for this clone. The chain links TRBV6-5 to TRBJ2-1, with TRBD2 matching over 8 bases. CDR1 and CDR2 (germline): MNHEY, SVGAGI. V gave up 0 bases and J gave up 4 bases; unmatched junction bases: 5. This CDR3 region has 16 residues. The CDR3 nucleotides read TGTGCCAGCAGTTACTCGTCCAGCGGGAGATACAATGAGCAGTTCTTC. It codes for CASSYSSSGRYNEQFF.

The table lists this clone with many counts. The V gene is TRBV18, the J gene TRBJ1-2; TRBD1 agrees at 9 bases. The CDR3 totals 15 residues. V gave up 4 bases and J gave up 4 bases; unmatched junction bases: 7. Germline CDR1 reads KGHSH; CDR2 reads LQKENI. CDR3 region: CASSLGQGKFYGYTF. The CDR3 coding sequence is TGTGCCAGCTCACTGGGACAGGGAAAGTTCTATGGCTACACCTTC.